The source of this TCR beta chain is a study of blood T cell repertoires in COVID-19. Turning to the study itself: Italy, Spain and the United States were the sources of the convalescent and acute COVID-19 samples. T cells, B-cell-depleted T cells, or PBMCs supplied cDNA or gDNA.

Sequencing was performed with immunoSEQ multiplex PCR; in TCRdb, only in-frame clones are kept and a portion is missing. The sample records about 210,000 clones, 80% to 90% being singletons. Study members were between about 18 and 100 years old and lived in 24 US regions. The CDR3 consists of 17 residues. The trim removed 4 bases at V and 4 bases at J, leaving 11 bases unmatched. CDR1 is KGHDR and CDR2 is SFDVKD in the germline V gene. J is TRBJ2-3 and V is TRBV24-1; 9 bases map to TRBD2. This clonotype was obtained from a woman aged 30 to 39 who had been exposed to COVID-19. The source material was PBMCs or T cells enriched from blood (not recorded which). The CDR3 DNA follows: TGTGCCACCAGTGACCCTGAGGCGGGGGGGCCGCCAGATACGCAGTATTTT. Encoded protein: CATSDPEAGGPPDTQYF.